Detailed here is one T cell receptor (beta chain). TCRdb's copy holds only in-frame clones and misses some; the assay was immunoSEQ multiplex PCR. The sample lists approximately 84,000 clones, about four fifths occurring once. This sample is part of a study of OX40 agonist ivuxolimab in advanced cancers. Study summary: At 0.01 to 10 mg/kg, ivuxolimab was administered intravenously to patients every 2 weeks. Dose-escalation patients' cancers were hepatocellular carcinoma, melanoma, renal cell or head and neck cancer. Partial responses were seen in three patients, one with hepatocellular carcinoma and two with cutaneous melanoma.

The ends were cut back, 8 bases at V and 4 bases at J, with 11 bases in the middle. The CDR3 runs to 12 residues. Germline V gives CDR1 MNHNS, CDR2 SASEGT. The TCR was taken from an adult with an advanced solid tumor such as melanoma, head and neck, liver or kidney cancer. Sequenced material: CD4+ or CD8+ T cells sorted from blood, taken in a trial of the OX40 agonist ivuxolimab. This rearrangement joins TRBV6-1 to TRBJ2-5, with D possibly being TRBD1 (5 bases). DNA for the CDR3: TGTGCCAGCGGCAGGGCTCGAGAGACCCAGTACTTC. Protein: CASGRARETQYF.